What follows are 32 T cell receptor beta chains derived from one specimen sequenced in a study of cytomegalovirus exposure and HLA in healthy donors. Vbeta (60) and Jbeta (13) primers were used in the PCR. Profiling relied on immunoSEQ multiplex PCR, and the TCRdb table lists in-frame clones only, not all of them. The table shows about 160,000 clones, with roughly 80% occurring only once. The sequenced sample consisted of PBMCs. These receptors all come from a man aged 45 to 65 in good health and CMV-seropositive.

V is TRBV27 and J is TRBJ1-1; D might be TRBD1 (5 bases). The V end lost 4 bases, the J end lost 0 bases, and 12 bases lay between the germline ends. The CDR3 covers 15 residues. Germline CDR1 reads MNHEY; CDR2 reads SMNVEV (reference sequence). CDR3 in amino acids: CASSSPRQLNTEAFF. In DNA, the CDR3 is TGTGCCAGCAGTTCGCCGAGACAGCTGAACACTGAAGCTTTCTTT.

The chain is built from TRBV4-3 and TRBJ1-2; D call uncertain. Germline CDR1 LGHNA, CDR2 YSLEER. The CDR3 is 13 amino acids. The germline V and J ends were trimmed by 3 bases and 4 bases, with 9 bases remaining between them. This CDR3 reads CASSQSEGYGYTF. The CDR3 DNA sequence: TGCGCCAGCAGCCAGTCGGAGGGCTATGGCTACACCTTC.

This rearrangement joins TRBV7-6 to TRBJ2-7; 7 bases map to TRBD1. Trimming cost V 5 bases and J 0 bases; bases outside gene matches: 4. CDR3 size: 14 residues. The germline CDR1 and CDR2 sequences are SGHVS and FNYEAQ. The CDR3 loop reads CASSPRDSSYEQYF. For the CDR3, the DNA is TGTGCCAGCAGCCCTCGGGACAGCTCCTACGAGCAGTACTTC.

The chain uses TRBV9 and TRBJ1-1; tentatively, D is TRBD1 (6 bases). This CDR3 is 15 amino acids long. CDR1 is SGDLS, CDR2 YYNGEE, per germline. V was trimmed by 0 bases and J by 4 bases, leaving 13 bases between them. This chain's CDR3 is CASSVGAGDTTEAFF. In DNA form, the CDR3 reads TGTGCCAGCAGCGTAGGGGCAGGGGATACCACTGAAGCTTTCTTT.

The chain carries TRBV5-1 and TRBJ2-2; TRBD2 matches at 16 bases. The CDR3 runs to 15 residues. Germline V gene sequence: CDR1 SGHRS, CDR2 YFSETQ. The V gene end was trimmed by 4 bases and the J gene end by 14 bases; junction bases not matched to a gene: 8. DNA of the CDR3: TGCGCCAGCAGCACACCGGGACTAGCGGGGGGGCGACTGTTTTTT. Amino acid sequence: CASSTPGLAGGRLFF.

The rearrangement uses TRBV6-1 and TRBJ2-7; D gene unclear. The germline V gene encodes CDR1 MNHNS and CDR2 SASEGT. This CDR3 spans 11 amino acids. The V end lost 4 bases, the J end lost 4 bases, and 5 bases lay between the germline ends. The CDR3 DNA follows: TGTGCCAGCAGTGGAGTATACGAGCAGTACTTC. As protein: CASSGVYEQYF.

This chain links TRBV29-1 with TRBJ2-2; D gene uncertain. CDR1 is SQVTM and CDR2 is ANQGSEA in the germline V gene. The CDR3 runs 14 residues. Between the trimmed V and J ends, which lost 0 bases and 2 bases, there was a span of 7 bases. The CDR3, as DNA: TGCAGCGTTGAAGACCTTCTCAACACCGGGGAGCTGTTTTTT. Amino acids: CSVEDLLNTGELFF.

This sequence joins TRBV19 and TRBJ1-3, with unresolved D. The germline V gene has CDR1 LNHDA and CDR2 SQIVND (reference sequence). The V and J ends lost 7 bases and 6 bases respectively, with 13 bases between them. The CDR3 consists of 13 residues. The CDR3 region is CASKEGWQNTIYF. The CDR3 coding sequence is TGTGCCAGTAAGGAGGGATGGCAAAACACCATATATTTT.

The chain joins TRBV9 to TRBJ2-3, with a possible D match to TRBD1 (5 bases). CDR1 SGDLS and CDR2 YYNGEE come from the germline V gene. The CDR3 runs 17 residues. V was shortened by 0 bases and J by 2 bases, with 16 bases between the two germline ends. DNA of the CDR3: TGTGCCAGCAGCGTAGAACCAGGGTCGGTCTCCACAGATACGCAGTATTTT. Translating it yields CASSVEPGSVSTDTQYF.

The chain employs TRBV4-3 and TRBJ2-5, with D perhaps matching TRBD2 (6 bases). Trimming shortened V by 6 bases and J by 5 bases, and 19 bases separated the two germline ends. The CDR3 consists of 15 residues. The germline CDR1 and CDR2 sequences are LGHNA and YSLEER. In nucleotides, the CDR3 is TGCGCCAGCAGTCCTGGTCCCGGGGGTGGGGAGACCCAGTACTTC. As protein: CASSPGPGGGETQYF.

This chain links TRBV2 with TRBJ2-7; D is possibly TRBD1 (5 bases). CDR1 is SNHLY and CDR2 is FYNNEI in the germline V gene. The CDR3 covers 13 residues. Trimming took 6 bases from V and 2 from J, leaving 11 bases between them. The CDR3 DNA reads TGTGCCAGCAGCCCGCCAGGGCCCTACGAGCAGTACTTC. Protein sequence: CASSPPGPYEQYF.

The chain has TRBV15 and TRBJ2-3, with no clear D. Trimming left V 0 bases short and J 5 bases short, with 3 bases between. Germline V gives CDR1 LNHNV, CDR2 YYDKDF (reference sequence). The CDR3 loop spans 12 amino acids. The CDR3 DNA sequence: TGTGCCACCAGCAGAGATATAGATACGCAGTATTTT. Its protein product is CATSRDIDTQYF.

The chain recombines TRBV6-5 with TRBJ2-7, with a tentative D call TRBD1 (6 bases). CDR1 and CDR2 (germline): MNHEY, SVGAGI. The CDR3 length is 15 residues. The V end lost 5 bases, the J end lost 1 base, and 15 bases lay between the germline ends. The CDR3 reads CASSRQDGGSYEQYF. The CDR3 coding sequence is TGTGCCAGCAGTAGACAGGACGGAGGATCCTACGAGCAGTACTTC.

The chain couples TRBV15 to TRBJ1-4; 8 bases map to TRBD1. The V gene end was trimmed by 2 bases and the J gene end by 7 bases; junction bases not matched to a gene: 9. Germline loops: CDR1 LNHNV, CDR2 YYDKDF (reference sequence). The CDR3 is 16 amino acids. The CDR3 DNA follows: TGTGCCACCAGCAGATCGCCGGGACAGGAAGGTGAAAAACTGTTTTTT. Its protein product is CATSRSPGQEGEKLFF.

This clone was seen a handful of times. The chain is built from TRBV5-4 and TRBJ2-7, with 7 positions matching TRBD2. J was trimmed by 3 bases and V by 3 bases; bases with no gene match: 9. CDR1 and CDR2 (germline): SGHNT, YYREEE (reference sequence). This CDR3 is 15 amino acids long. The CDR3 DNA reads TGTGCCAGCAGCTGGGCGAGCGGGGCAGGCTACGAGCAGTACTTC. Amino acids: CASSWASGAGYEQYF.

This rearrangement joins TRBV5-4 to TRBJ2-5; 7 nucleotides agree with TRBD2. CDR3 length: 16 residues. V shed 0 bases, J shed 2 bases, and the junction held 7 bases outside the gene matches. Germline lookup yields CDR1 SGHNT and CDR2 YYREEE (reference sequence). CDR3 in DNA: TGTGCCAGCAGCTTGGCCGGGTTGGGGGGGCAAGAGACCCAGTACTTC. Protein product: CASSLAGLGGQETQYF. Supplemented by reference TRBV5-4 and TRBJ2-5, the full variable domain reads ETGVTQSPTHLIKTRGQQVTLRCSSQSGHNTVSWYQQALGQGPQFIFQYYREEENGRGNFPPRFSGLQFPNYSSELNVNALELDDSALYLCASSLAGLGGQETQYFGPGTRLLVL.

The chain recombines TRBV6-1 with TRBJ2-3; 7 positions match TRBD1. Germline V gene lookup returns CDR1 MNHNS and CDR2 SASEGT. CDR3 length: 13 amino acids. The V gene end was trimmed by 5 bases and the J gene end by 3 bases; junction bases not matched to a gene: 2. The CDR3 sequence is CASSKQGTDTQYF. The CDR3 nucleotides read TGTGCCAGCAGTAAACAGGGGACAGATACGCAGTATTTT.

V gene TRBV15 combines with J gene TRBJ1-4, with D unresolved. Germline CDR1 LNHNV, CDR2 YYDKDF (reference sequence). Trimming pared 3 bases from V and 0 bases from J, leaving 11 bases between. This CDR3 is 16 amino acids long. In DNA, the CDR3 is TGTGCCACCAGCAGGCCCGGTATCACAACTAATGAAAAACTGTTTTTT. This sequence encodes CATSRPGITTNEKLFF.

This clone was picked up a small number of times. The chain uses TRBV7-2 and TRBJ2-5, with 12 positions matching TRBD1. The germline CDR1 and CDR2 sequences are SGHTA and FQGNSA. The CDR3 has 16 residues. V was clipped by 5 bases and J by 4 bases; unmatched bases: 8. The CDR3 loop is CASSHRDRGLGETQYF. CDR3 nucleotide sequence: TGTGCCAGCAGCCACCGGGACAGGGGGCTCGGAGAGACCCAGTACTTC.

This clone appeared a few times. The chain recombines TRBV9 with TRBJ1-1, with 7 nucleotides matching TRBD1. V lost 3 bases and J lost 1; bases outside the gene matches: 6. CDR3 length: 15 residues. Germline V lookup: CDR1 SGDLS, CDR2 YYNGEE. The CDR3 reads CASSALGTANTEAFF. The CDR3 DNA reads as TGTGCCAGCAGCGCCCTGGGGACAGCGAACACTGAAGCTTTCTTT.

This clone was picked up one time. The V gene is TRBV27, the J gene TRBJ2-2; D perhaps matches TRBD2 (7 bases). The CDR3 length is 16 residues. Germline lookup yields CDR1 MNHEY and CDR2 SMNVEV (reference sequence). V dropped 2 bases and J dropped 5 bases, with 15 bases sitting between them. The CDR3: CASSLVRGRSTGELFF. The CDR3 coding sequence is TGTGCCAGCAGTTTAGTGCGGGGGCGAAGTACCGGGGAGCTGTTTTTT.

The rearrangement joins TRBV28 to TRBJ1-1, with D possibly TRBD1 on 5 matching bases. This CDR3 region has 16 residues. Germline V gene lookup returns CDR1 MDHEN and CDR2 SYDVKM. The V end lost 3 bases, the J end lost 0 bases, and 14 bases lay between the germline ends. CDR3 residues: CASSFASTDMNTEAFF. The CDR3 DNA is TGTGCCAGCAGTTTTGCGTCGACAGATATGAACACTGAAGCTTTCTTT.

This clone was picked up a small number of times. The chain couples TRBV9 to TRBJ2-3, with 7 nucleotides matching TRBD2. Germline lookup yields CDR1 SGDLS and CDR2 YYNGEE. V was pared by 3 bases and J by 5 bases, with 9 bases of the junction left unmatched. The CDR3 is 15 residues long. The CDR3 region has the DNA TGTGCCAGCAGCGCTTCTGGCGGGGAGGGAGATACGCAGTATTTT. It is translated as CASSASGGEGDTQYF.

Only one count was recorded for this clone. V usage is TRBV9 and J usage is TRBJ1-6, with TRBD1 identical over 8 bases. The germline V gene has CDR1 SGDLS and CDR2 YYNGEE. The CDR3 has 14 amino acids. Trimming cost V 4 bases and J 7 bases; bases outside gene matches: 4. CDR3 nucleotide sequence: TGTGCCAGCAGCTTGGACAGGGTAAATTCACCCCTCCACTTT. It translates to CASSLDRVNSPLHF.

The chain recombines TRBV7-2 with TRBJ2-3, with D perhaps matching TRBD2 (5 bases). CDR1 and CDR2 from the germline V gene are SGHTA and FQGNSA. V was clipped by 1 base and J by 0 bases, with 8 bases between them. The CDR3 loop spans 15 amino acids. The CDR3 DNA is TGTGCCAGCAGCTTAGACCGGGAAAGCACAGATACGCAGTATTTT. Protein sequence: CASSLDRESTDTQYF.

This chain uses TRBV4-3 with TRBJ2-3; 7 bases line up with TRBD2. The junction had 7 bases not matched to a gene; V was cut back by 4 bases and J by 0 bases. From germline, CDR1 is LGHNA and CDR2 YSLEER. The CDR3 covers 16 residues. Written as DNA, the CDR3 is TGCGCCAGCAGCCGAATCAGCGGGGAGAGCACAGATACGCAGTATTTT. Amino acid sequence: CASSRISGESTDTQYF.

The chain carries TRBV7-6 and TRBJ2-5; D is perhaps TRBD2 (6 bases). V was clipped by 0 bases and J by 4 bases, with 15 bases between them. This CDR3 spans 16 amino acids. Germline CDR1 SGHVS, CDR2 FNYEAQ. The CDR3 DNA reads as TGTGCCAGCAGCTTAGCGGTGGCGGGGTGGGGAGAGACCCAGTACTTC. Its protein is CASSLAVAGWGETQYF.

The V gene is TRBV4-3, the J gene TRBJ1-2; the D gene is possibly TRBD1 (6 bases). CDR1 and CDR2 (germline): LGHNA, YSLEER. V dropped 0 bases and J dropped 3 bases, with 11 bases sitting between them. The CDR3 has 15 amino acids. In nucleotides, the CDR3 is TGCGCCAGCAGCCAAGACAACAGGGCTCACTATGGCTACACCTTC. This translates into CASSQDNRAHYGYTF.

The chain joins TRBV5-1 to TRBJ1-1, with D perhaps matching TRBD1 (5 bases). The V end lost 2 bases, the J end lost 6 bases, and 14 bases lay between the germline ends. CDR1 and CDR2 from the germline V gene are SGHRS and YFSETQ. The CDR3 runs to 14 residues. The chain's CDR3 is CASSLISGTAEAFF. The CDR3 nucleotides read TGCGCCAGCAGCTTAATCTCCGGGACTGCTGAAGCTTTCTTT.

This clone came up once. The chain couples TRBV9 to TRBJ2-2; D not resolved. Trimming removed 0 bases at V and 1 base at J, with 7 bases between. CDR1 and CDR2 from the germline V gene are SGDLS and YYNGEE. The CDR3 length is 15 residues. The CDR3 loop reads CASSVVPENTGELFF. The CDR3 region has the DNA TGTGCCAGCAGCGTAGTCCCAGAGAACACCGGGGAGCTGTTTTTT.

The chain links TRBV4-2 to TRBJ2-3, with 9 bases identical to TRBD2. Trimming cost V 2 bases and J 0 bases; bases outside gene matches: 9. The CDR3 length is 18 residues. Germline V gene sequence: CDR1 LGHNA, CDR2 YNFKEQ. The CDR3 spells CASSQYRLAEISTDTQYF. DNA of the CDR3: TGTGCCAGCAGCCAATACCGACTAGCGGAGATAAGCACAGATACGCAGTATTTT.

This sequence joins TRBV4-2 and TRBJ1-4; D possibly corresponds to TRBD1 (6 bases). V was cut by 1 base and J by 5 bases, with 11 bases left in between. The CDR3 has 15 residues. CDR1 is LGHNA and CDR2 is YNFKEQ in the germline V gene. The CDR3 nucleotides read TGTGCCAGCAGCCAAGTTCAGGGGTTAAATGAAAAACTGTTTTTT. Protein: CASSQVQGLNEKLFF.